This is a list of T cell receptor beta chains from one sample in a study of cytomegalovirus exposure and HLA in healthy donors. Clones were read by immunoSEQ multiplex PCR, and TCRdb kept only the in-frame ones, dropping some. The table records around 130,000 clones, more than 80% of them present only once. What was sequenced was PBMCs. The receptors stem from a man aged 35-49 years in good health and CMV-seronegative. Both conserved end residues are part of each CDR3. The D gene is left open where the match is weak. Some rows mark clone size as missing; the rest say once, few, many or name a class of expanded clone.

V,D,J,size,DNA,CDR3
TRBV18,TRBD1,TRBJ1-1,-,TGTGCCAGCTCAACACAGGGGGCGAAGAACACTGAAGCTTTCTTT,CASSTQGAKNTEAFF
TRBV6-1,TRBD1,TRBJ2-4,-,TGTGCCAGCAGTGAGCGTCCTTCGACAGGGGTTGTTGACATTCAGTACTTC,CASSERPSTGVVDIQYF
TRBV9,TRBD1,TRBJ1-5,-,TGTGCCAGCAGCGACAATACAGGGGATCAGCCCCAGCATTTT,CASSDNTGDQPQHF
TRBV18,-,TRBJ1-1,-,TGTGCCAGCTCACCACTTATGAACACTGAAGCTTTCTTT,CASSPLMNTEAFF
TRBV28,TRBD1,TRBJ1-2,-,TGTGCCAGCAGTCCGACAGGGTGGATGGCTGGCTACACCTTC,CASSPTGWMAGYTF
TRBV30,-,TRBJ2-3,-,TGTGCCTGGAGTCCGGCCCGGAGTTGGGCAGATACGCAGTATTTT,CAWSPARSWADTQYF
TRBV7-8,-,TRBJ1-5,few,TGTGCCAGCAGCTTAGTTGAGGGGGATCAGCCCCAGCATTTT,CASSLVEGDQPQHF
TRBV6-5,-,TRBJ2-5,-,TGTGCCAGCAGTTACCCGGGGATTGAGACCCAGTACTTC,CASSYPGIETQYF
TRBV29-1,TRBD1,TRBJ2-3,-,TGCAGCGTCGCTCACGGGGGACAGGCAGATACGCAGTATTTT,CSVAHGGQADTQYF
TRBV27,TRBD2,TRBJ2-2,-,TGTGCCAGCAGGCGGGGACTAGCGGGGGGTCGAACCGGGGAGCTGTTTTTT,CASRRGLAGGRTGELFF
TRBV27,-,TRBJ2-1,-,TGTGCCAGCAGTTCCGGGGGTGCAGAGCAGTTCTTC,CASSSGGAEQFF
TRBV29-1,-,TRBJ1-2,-,TGCAGCGTGACGGAGAACTATGGCTACACCTTC,CSVTENYGYTF
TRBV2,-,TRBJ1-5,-,TGTGCCAGCAGTGACCGTTTACAGGTCAATCAGCCCCAGCATTTT,CASSDRLQVNQPQHF
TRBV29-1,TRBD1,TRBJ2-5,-,TGCAGCGTTGAGGGACAGGGGAAAGAGACCCAGTACTTC,CSVEGQGKETQYF
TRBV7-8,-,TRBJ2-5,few,TGTGCCAGCAGCTTAGCGTTAACACAGGGCCAAGAGACCCAGTACTTC,CASSLALTQGQETQYF
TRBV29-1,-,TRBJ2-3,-,TGCAGCGTTGACCAAGGGGGCACAGATACGCAGTATTTT,CSVDQGGTDTQYF
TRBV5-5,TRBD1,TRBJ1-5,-,TGTGCCAGCAGCCTAGGACAGGGGGCGGCGGGGCAGCCCCAGCATTTT,CASSLGQGAAGQPQHF
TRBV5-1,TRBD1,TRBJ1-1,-,TGCGCCAGCAGCCGGGACAGGAACACTGAAGCTTTCTTT,CASSRDRNTEAFF
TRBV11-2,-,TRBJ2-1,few,TGTGCCAGCAGCTTAGATCTCAGTTACAATGAGCAGTTCTTC,CASSLDLSYNEQFF
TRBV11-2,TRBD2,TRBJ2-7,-,TGTGCCAGCAGCTCGGCTAGCGGGGGCTCCTACGAGCAGTACTTC,CASSSASGGSYEQYF
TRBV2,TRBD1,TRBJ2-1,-,TGTGCCAGCAGTCGACCGGGACAGGGTCCCTACAATGAGCAGTTCTTC,CASSRPGQGPYNEQFF
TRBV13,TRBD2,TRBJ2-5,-,TGTGCCAGCAGCTCCCGGACTAGTGGGTATTACCAAGAGACCCAGTACTTC,CASSSRTSGYYQETQYF
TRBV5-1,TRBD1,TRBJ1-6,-,TGCGCCAGCAGCTTGGGGACAGGCTATAATTCACCCCTCCACTTT,CASSLGTGYNSPLHF
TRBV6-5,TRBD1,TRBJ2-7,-,TGTGCCAGCAGTTATACAGGGGGCTACGAGCAGTACTTC,CASSYTGGYEQYF
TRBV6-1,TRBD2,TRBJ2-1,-,TGTGCCAGCAGTGATTGGGTTTCTAGCGGGAGTCAAGGGCTGGGGCAGTTCTTC,CASSDWVSSGSQGLGQFF
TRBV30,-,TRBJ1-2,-,TGTGCCTGGGGACCTGGGGGGACTGGGTATGGCTACACCTTC,CAWGPGGTGYGYTF
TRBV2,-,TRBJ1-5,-,TGTGCCAGCAGTGCGACAGCCACCTATCAGCCCCAGCATTTT,CASSATATYQPQHF
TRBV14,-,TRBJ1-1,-,TGTGCCAGCAGCCCTACCTGGGGAGATCACACTGAAGCTTTCTTT,CASSPTWGDHTEAFF
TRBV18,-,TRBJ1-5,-,TGTGCCAGCTCACGCGGTGGTGGCAATCAGCCCCAGCATTTT,CASSRGGGNQPQHF
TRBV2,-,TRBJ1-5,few,TGTGCCAGCAGTGTATATAGCAATCAGCCCCAGCATTTT,CASSVYSNQPQHF
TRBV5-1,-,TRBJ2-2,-,TGCGCCAGCAGCTTAGGAGCGGCCGGGGAGCTGTTTTTT,CASSLGAAGELFF
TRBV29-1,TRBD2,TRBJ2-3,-,TGCAGCGTTTTAGCGGGAGTCGCTAGCACAGATACGCAGTATTTT,CSVLAGVASTDTQYF
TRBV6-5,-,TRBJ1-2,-,TGTGCCAGCAGAGATACCGGGGTTGGCTACACCTTC,CASRDTGVGYTF
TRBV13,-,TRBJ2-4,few,TGTGCCAGCAGCTTAGGCCCCTCGGGCAAAAACATTCAGTACTTC,CASSLGPSGKNIQYF
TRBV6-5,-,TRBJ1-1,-,TGTGCCAGCAGTAGGGGCGGGGCGGCTGGAGCTCTCTTT,CASSRGGAAGALF
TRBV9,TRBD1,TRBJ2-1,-,TGTGCCAGCAGCGTAGGGACAGGGGGCTACAATGAGCAGTTCTTC,CASSVGTGGYNEQFF